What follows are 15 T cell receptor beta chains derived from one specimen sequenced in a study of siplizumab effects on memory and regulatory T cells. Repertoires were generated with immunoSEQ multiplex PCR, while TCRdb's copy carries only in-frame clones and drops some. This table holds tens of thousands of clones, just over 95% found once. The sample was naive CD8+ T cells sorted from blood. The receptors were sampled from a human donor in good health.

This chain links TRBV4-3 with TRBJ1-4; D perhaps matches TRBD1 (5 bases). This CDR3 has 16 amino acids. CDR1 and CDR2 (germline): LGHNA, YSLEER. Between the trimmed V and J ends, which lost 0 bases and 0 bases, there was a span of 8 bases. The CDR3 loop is CASSQDLGATNEKLFF. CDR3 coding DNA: TGCGCCAGCAGCCAAGATCTGGGGGCAACTAATGAAAAACTGTTTTTT.

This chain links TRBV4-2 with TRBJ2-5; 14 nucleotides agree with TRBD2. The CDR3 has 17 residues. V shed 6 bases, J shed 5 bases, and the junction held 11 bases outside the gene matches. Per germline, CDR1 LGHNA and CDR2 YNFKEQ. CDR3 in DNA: TGTGCCAGCAGAGGCGATGGGACTAGCGGGGGCGGGGAGACCCAGTACTTC. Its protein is CASRGDGTSGGGETQYF.

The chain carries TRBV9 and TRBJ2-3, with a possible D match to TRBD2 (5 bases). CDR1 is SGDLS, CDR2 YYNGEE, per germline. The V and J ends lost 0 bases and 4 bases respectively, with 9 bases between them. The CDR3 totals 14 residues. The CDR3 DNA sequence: TGTGCCAGCAGCGTAGCGGGCGGGTCAGATACGCAGTATTTT. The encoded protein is CASSVAGGSDTQYF.

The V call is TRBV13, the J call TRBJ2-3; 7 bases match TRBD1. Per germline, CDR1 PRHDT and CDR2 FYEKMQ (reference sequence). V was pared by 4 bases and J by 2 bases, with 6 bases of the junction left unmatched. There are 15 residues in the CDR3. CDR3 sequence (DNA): TGTGCCAGCAGCTGGGCCAGGGGGTCCACAGATACGCAGTATTTT. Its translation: CASSWARGSTDTQYF. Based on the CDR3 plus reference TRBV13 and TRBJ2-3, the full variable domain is AAGVIQSPRHLIKEKRETATLKCYPIPRHDTVYWYQQGPGQDPQFLISFYEKMQSDKGSIPDRFSAQQFSDYHSELNMSSLELGDSALYFCASSWARGSTDTQYFGPGTRLTVL.

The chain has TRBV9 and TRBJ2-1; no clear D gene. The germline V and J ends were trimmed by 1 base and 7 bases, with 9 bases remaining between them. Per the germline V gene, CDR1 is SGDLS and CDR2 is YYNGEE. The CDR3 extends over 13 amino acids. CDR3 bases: TGTGCCAGCAGCGTATCGGGCCCAAATGAGCAGTTCTTC. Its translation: CASSVSGPNEQFF.

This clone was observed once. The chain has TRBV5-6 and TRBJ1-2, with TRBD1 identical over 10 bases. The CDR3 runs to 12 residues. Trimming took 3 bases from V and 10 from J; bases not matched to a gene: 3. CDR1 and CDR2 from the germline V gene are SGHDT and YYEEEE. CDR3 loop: CASSYGTGDYTF. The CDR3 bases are TGTGCCAGCAGCTACGGGACAGGGGACTACACCTTC.

For the CDR3, the DNA is TGTGCCAGCAGCTACCCCGATAGCTCCTACGAGCAGTACTTC. Translated, it gives CASSYPDSSYEQYF. J is TRBJ2-7 and V is TRBV6-5, with D unresolved. Germline loops: CDR1 MNHEY, CDR2 SVGAGI. Trimming pared 6 bases from V and 0 bases from J, leaving 12 bases between. CDR3 length: 14 residues.

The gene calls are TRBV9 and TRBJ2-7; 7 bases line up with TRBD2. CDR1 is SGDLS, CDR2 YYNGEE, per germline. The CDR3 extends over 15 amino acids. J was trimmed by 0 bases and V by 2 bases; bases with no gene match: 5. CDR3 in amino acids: CASSVSGGGSYEQYF. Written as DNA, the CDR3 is TGTGCCAGCAGCGTGTCGGGCGGGGGCTCCTACGAGCAGTACTTC. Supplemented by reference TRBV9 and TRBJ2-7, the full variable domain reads DSGVTQTPKHLITATGQRVTLRCSPRSGDLSVYWYQQSLDQGLQFLIQYYNGEERAKGNILERFSAQQFPDLHSELNLSSLELGDSALYFCASSVSGGGSYEQYFGPGTRLTVT.

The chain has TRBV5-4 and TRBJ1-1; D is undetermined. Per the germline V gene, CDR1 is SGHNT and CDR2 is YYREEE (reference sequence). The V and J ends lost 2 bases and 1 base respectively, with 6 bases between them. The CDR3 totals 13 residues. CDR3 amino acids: CASSLAGNTEAFF. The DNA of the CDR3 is TGTGCCAGCAGCTTAGCAGGGAACACTGAAGCTTTCTTT.

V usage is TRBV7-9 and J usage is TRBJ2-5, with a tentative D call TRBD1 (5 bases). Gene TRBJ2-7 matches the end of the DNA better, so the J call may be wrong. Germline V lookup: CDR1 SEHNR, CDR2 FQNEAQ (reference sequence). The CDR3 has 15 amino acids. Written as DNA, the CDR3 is TGTGCCAGCAGCTTTCCGGTCCAGGGTCTCTACGAGCAGTACTTC. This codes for CASSFPVQGLYEQYF.

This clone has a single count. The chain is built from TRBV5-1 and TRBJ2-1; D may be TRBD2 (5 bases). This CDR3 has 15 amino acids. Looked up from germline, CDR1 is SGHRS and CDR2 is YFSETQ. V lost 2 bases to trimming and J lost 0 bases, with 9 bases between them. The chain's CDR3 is CASSFTGSSYNEQFF. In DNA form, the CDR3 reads TGCGCCAGCAGCTTTACGGGGAGCTCCTACAATGAGCAGTTCTTC.

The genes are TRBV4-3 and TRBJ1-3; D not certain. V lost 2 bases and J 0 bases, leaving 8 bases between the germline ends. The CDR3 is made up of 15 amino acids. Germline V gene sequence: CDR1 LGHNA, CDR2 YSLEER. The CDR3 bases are TGCGCCAGCAGCCAATCGGATGTCTCTGGAAACACCATATATTTT. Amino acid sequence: CASSQSDVSGNTIYF.

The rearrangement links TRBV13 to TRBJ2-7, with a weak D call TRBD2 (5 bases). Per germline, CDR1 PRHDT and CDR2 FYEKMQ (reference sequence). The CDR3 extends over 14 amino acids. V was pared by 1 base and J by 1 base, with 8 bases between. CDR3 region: CASSLESGSYEQYF. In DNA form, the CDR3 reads TGTGCCAGCAGCTTAGAGTCGGGGTCCTACGAGCAGTACTTC.

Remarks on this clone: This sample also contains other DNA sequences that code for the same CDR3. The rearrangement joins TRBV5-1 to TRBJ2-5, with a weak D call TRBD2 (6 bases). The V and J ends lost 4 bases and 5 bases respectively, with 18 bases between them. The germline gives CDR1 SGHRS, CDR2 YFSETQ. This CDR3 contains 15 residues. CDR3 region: CASSPGWGEIETQYF. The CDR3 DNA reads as TGCGCCAGCAGCCCGGGTTGGGGGGAGATTGAGACCCAGTACTTC.

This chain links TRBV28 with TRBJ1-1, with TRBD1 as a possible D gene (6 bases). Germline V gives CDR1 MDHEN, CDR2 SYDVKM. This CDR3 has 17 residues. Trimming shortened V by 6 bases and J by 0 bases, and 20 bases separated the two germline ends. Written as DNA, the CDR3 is TGTGCCAGCAGCTCCGACGGAGGACAGTTCATGAACACTGAAGCTTTCTTT. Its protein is CASSSDGGQFMNTEAFF.